The sequence of this TCR beta chain was determined in a study of blood T cell repertoires in COVID-19. The repertoire was sequenced with immunoSEQ multiplex PCR; TCRdb's copy has only in-frame clones and lacks some. The table lists roughly 320,000 clones, 85% to 90% of them singletons. Among Cohort 3 donors, those recovered had two negative PCRs, clearance, or symptom resolution. The count of this clone is one. Input material: PBMCs or T cells enriched from blood (not recorded which). The TCR sequence derives from a man aged 25 to 45 who had recovered from COVID-19.

DNA for the CDR3: TGTGCCAGCAGCGTAGGGGACAGGGGCGAGCAGTACTTC. It encodes CASSVGDRGEQYF. The chain couples TRBV9 to TRBJ2-7; 10 bases are shared with TRBD1. Germline assignment: CDR1 SGDLS and CDR2 YYNGEE. There are 13 residues in the CDR3. After removal of 0 bases from V and 6 bases from J, the junction contained 0 bases not matched to a gene.